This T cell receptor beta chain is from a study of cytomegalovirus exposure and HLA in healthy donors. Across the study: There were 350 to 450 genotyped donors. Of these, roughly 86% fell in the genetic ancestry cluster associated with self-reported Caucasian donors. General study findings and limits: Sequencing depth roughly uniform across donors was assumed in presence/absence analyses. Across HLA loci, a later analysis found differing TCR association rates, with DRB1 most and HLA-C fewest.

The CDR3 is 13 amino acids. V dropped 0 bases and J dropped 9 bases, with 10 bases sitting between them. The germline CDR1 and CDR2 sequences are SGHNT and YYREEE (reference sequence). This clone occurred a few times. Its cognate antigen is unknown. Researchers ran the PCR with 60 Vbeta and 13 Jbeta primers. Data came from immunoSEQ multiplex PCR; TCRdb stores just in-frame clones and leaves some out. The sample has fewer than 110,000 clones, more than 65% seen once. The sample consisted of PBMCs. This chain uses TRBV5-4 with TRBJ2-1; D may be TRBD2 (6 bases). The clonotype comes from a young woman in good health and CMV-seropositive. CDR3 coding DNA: TGTGCCAGCAGCTTGGACCTTAGCGGTGAGCAGTTCTTC. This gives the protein CASSLDLSGEQFF.